This T cell receptor (beta chain) was sequenced for a study of shared clonotypes between healthy human individuals (dated by TCRdb to 2020 to 2022). Regarding the research as a whole: A couple of women and a few men aged 18 to 49 years were included in the cohort. For each donor, three plates each were used for CD4 naive and CD4 memory, two plates were used for CD8 naive, and one plate was used for CD8 memory. Blood TCR repertoires of roughly five healthy adults were deeply sequenced to estimate repertoire size and the extent of clonotype sharing between individuals. Different laboratories and diverse techniques were used to prepare libraries and sequence TCR repertoires, to increase sequencing depth and limit assay-specific biases. Per donor, leukapheresis produced somewhere between about 0.94 and 10 billion PBMCs. Broader findings and caveats from the paper: Sampling was limited to blood, and TCR repertoires in tissue likely differ from TCR repertoires in blood. Because the study included a small number of donors, the genetic and exposure-history diversity represented was limited. Across a few donors, roughly 5.4% of naive CD4, roughly 3.5% of naive CD8, under 2.5% of memory CD4, and 0.4% to 0.45% of memory CD8 clonotypes were shared. Even with the large sequencing depth, rarefaction of the sorted-subset datasets indicated that sequencing was incomplete. Naive subsets generally had larger estimated clonotype richness than memory subsets did. Clonotypes shared by all four sorted-subset donors showed higher generation probabilities than non-shared clonotypes. Pairwise subsampling indicated that sequencing depth was expected to affect the degree of clonotype sharing among donors.

Using the deep immunoSEQ assay, TCR CDR3 regions were amplified from genomic DNA by multiplex PCR. Extracted genomic DNA from each cell subset was spread evenly across all wells of several immunoSEQ 96-well plates, with each plate serving as a replicate. For sorted subsets, each replicate PCR was loaded with around 220 ng genomic DNA, equivalent to 30,000 or so T cell genomes. The purified libraries were quantified using a Qubit 3.0 fluorometer, sized with a Bioanalyzer 2100, and then quantified again using the KAPA Library Quantification kit. Each immunoSEQ 96-well plate was sequenced on its own single-read 150-cycle Illumina NextSeq 550 flow cell. The original pipeline was this. Because the immunoSEQ output included only junctional sequences and no quality scores, the filtering could not be the same as the filtering used for full-length reads. Sequences were annotated with PyIR, a Python wrapper for IgBLAST v1.9, and V/J genes and CDR3 were assigned using IMGT germline references. Reads with weak V/J assignments (E-value above 1e-6), missing CDR3, stop codons, out-of-frame junctions, or ambiguous translated residues were removed. V3J clonotypes were defined as sequences sharing an identical inferred V gene, J gene, and CDR3 amino acid sequence. Percentage overlap between repertoires was calculated by dividing the number of shared unique clonotypes by the size of the smaller repertoire. Richness of each repertoire was evaluated using RTK rarefaction, the Chao1 estimator, and Recon v2.1 estimates of unobserved clonotypes. OLGA was used to compute generation probabilities for all TCRbeta clonotypes that the gDNA method yielded from a handful of donors. Entries here come from immuneACCESS through TCRdb and include only in-frame sequences with V and J called. Some clones fail to appear in such tables; in the studies checked, an unresolved V gene covers under half of the shortfall, and the cause of the remainder is unknown. V, J and clone size are those of that table, while D and trimming were read from the DNA. The sample profile shows some 2.1 million clones; roughly 96% of them were found once. The ten biggest clones cover more than 0.1% of the sample.

A note on this clone: Its cognate antigen has yet to be identified. No much larger clone exists at a distance of one base, and base qualities are not known.

The donors were healthy, HIV-negative adults who had no recently reported acute infections or vaccinations. Every donor was a Caucasian adult living in Nashville, Tennessee, USA. Magnetic negative selection was used to enrich CD4+ T cells, after which naive cells were positively selected on CD45RA and the negative fraction became the memory subset. After blood collection by leukapheresis, PBMCs were isolated using Ficoll-Histopaque density gradient centrifugation and then cryopreserved in the vapor phase of liquid nitrogen. Purity and quantity of every magnetically sorted T cell population were checked by analytical flow cytometry. From each sorted fraction, genomic DNA was isolated and quantified by UV absorbance on a Nanodrop 2000c. The sequence was collected from a man younger than 35 in good health. The sequenced sample was naive CD4+ T cells sorted from blood. The meaning of the sample's cell subset or site label: CD45RA+ positively selected.

The nucleotides read TGTGCCAGCAGCTTCGGGGGGCTGAACACCGGGGAGCTGTTTTTT. This gives the protein CASSFGGLNTGELFF. The rearrangement joined TRBV11-3 to TRBJ2-2; TRBD2 is perhaps the D gene, given 7 matching bases. Its CDR3 holds 15 amino acids, cysteine through phenylalanine. Only the CDR3 DNA is retained, 45 bases long and in frame from the first base. V sheds 3 bases and J sheds 1 base, leaving 9 bases between their ends. Per the germline V gene, SGHNT is the CDR1 and YENEEA is the CDR2.